This is a list of T cell receptor beta chains from one sample in a study of blood T cell repertoires in COVID-19. Repertoires were generated with immunoSEQ multiplex PCR, while TCRdb's copy carries only in-frame clones and drops some. Of about 75,000 clones in the sample, approximately 82% were seen once. The sequenced sample consisted of peripheral blood. The receptors here all came from a woman aged 50 to 60 with acute or convalescent COVID-19. CDR3s include the opening cysteine and the closing phenylalanine or tryptophan. A D gene is named only where the DNA matches it firmly. Clone size is stated in some rows and not others, as once, few, many or a class when expanded.

j_gene: TRBJ1-3; abundance: NA; d_gene: NA; v_gene: TRBV7-8; CDR3aa: CASSLQGSGNTIYF; CDR3nt: TGTGCCAGCAGCTTACAGGGATCCGGAAACACCATATATTTT
j_gene: TRBJ2-5; abundance: once; d_gene: NA; v_gene: TRBV9; CDR3aa: CASSAVDKYQETQYF; CDR3nt: TGTGCCAGCAGCGCCGTGGACAAGTACCAAGAGACCCAGTACTTC
j_gene: TRBJ2-6; abundance: NA; d_gene: NA; v_gene: TRBV6-2/TRBV6-3; CDR3aa: CASSGWESGANVLTF; CDR3nt: TGTGCCAGCAGCGGCTGGGAGTCTGGGGCCAACGTCCTGACTTTC
j_gene: TRBJ1-4; abundance: NA; d_gene: NA; v_gene: TRBV12-3/TRBV12-4; CDR3aa: CASSFSYYEKLFF; CDR3nt: TGTGCCAGCAGTTTTTCATACTATGAAAAACTGTTTTTT
j_gene: TRBJ2-1; abundance: NA; d_gene: TRBD2; v_gene: TRBV7-2; CDR3aa: CASSLELAAHEQFF; CDR3nt: TGTGCCAGCAGCTTAGAACTAGCGGCCCATGAGCAGTTCTTC
j_gene: TRBJ1-1; abundance: NA; d_gene: NA; v_gene: TRBV19; CDR3aa: CASSIGGGTEAFF; CDR3nt: TGTGCCAGTAGTATAGGGGGAGGCACTGAAGCTTTCTTT
j_gene: TRBJ1-4; abundance: NA; d_gene: NA; v_gene: TRBV15; CDR3aa: CATSSFQRTNEKLFF; CDR3nt: TGTGCCACCAGCAGCTTCCAGCGGACTAATGAAAAACTGTTTTTT
j_gene: TRBJ1-5; abundance: NA; d_gene: NA; v_gene: TRBV18; CDR3aa: CASSLLDLRGRNNQPQHF; CDR3nt: TGTGCCAGCTCGCTCTTGGATCTTAGGGGGAGAAACAATCAGCCCCAGCATTTT
j_gene: TRBJ2-1; abundance: NA; d_gene: NA; v_gene: TRBV27; CDR3aa: CASSLSPSMRSNEQFF; CDR3nt: TGTGCCAGCAGTTTATCACCGAGTATGCGGAGCAATGAGCAGTTCTTC
j_gene: TRBJ2-1; abundance: NA; d_gene: NA; v_gene: TRBV4-2; CDR3aa: CASSQGGSYNEQFF; CDR3nt: TGTGCCAGCAGCCAAGGGGGCTCTTATAATGAGCAGTTCTTC
j_gene: TRBJ1-4; abundance: NA; d_gene: NA; v_gene: TRBV5-4; CDR3aa: CASSLAGTPEKLFF; CDR3nt: TGTGCCAGCAGCTTGGCCGGGACACCTGAAAAACTGTTTTTT
j_gene: TRBJ1-6; abundance: NA; d_gene: NA; v_gene: TRBV6-4; CDR3aa: CASSFERFNSPLHF; CDR3nt: TGTGCCAGCAGTTTTGAGAGATTTAATTCACCCCTCCACTTT
j_gene: TRBJ1-2; abundance: NA; d_gene: NA; v_gene: TRBV6-5; CDR3aa: CASRTVGGHYGYTF; CDR3nt: TGTGCCAGCAGGACGGTGGGCGGGCACTATGGCTACACCTTC
j_gene: TRBJ2-6; abundance: NA; d_gene: TRBD1; v_gene: TRBV7-3; CDR3aa: CASSFDRGISGANVLTF; CDR3nt: TGTGCCAGCAGCTTCGACAGGGGGATCTCTGGGGCCAACGTCCTGACTTTC
j_gene: TRBJ1-1; abundance: NA; d_gene: TRBD1; v_gene: TRBV7-2; CDR3aa: CASSLEGAMNTEAFF; CDR3nt: TGTGCCAGCAGCTTAGAGGGGGCGATGAACACTGAAGCTTTCTTT
j_gene: TRBJ2-2; abundance: NA; d_gene: NA; v_gene: TRBV4-2; CDR3aa: CASSQDTATGELFF; CDR3nt: TGTGCCAGCAGCCAGGACACCGCTACCGGGGAGCTGTTTTTT
j_gene: TRBJ2-1; abundance: once; d_gene: TRBD2; v_gene: TRBV7-6; CDR3aa: CASSLVAGMGGNEQFF; CDR3nt: TGTGCCAGCAGCTTAGTAGCGGGAATGGGGGGAAATGAGCAGTTCTTC
j_gene: TRBJ1-1; abundance: NA; d_gene: NA; v_gene: TRBV4-3; CDR3aa: CASSQGREGTEAFF; CDR3nt: TGCGCCAGCAGCCAAGGCAGGGAGGGGACTGAAGCTTTCTTT
j_gene: TRBJ2-1; abundance: NA; d_gene: NA; v_gene: TRBV11-2; CDR3aa: CASSPSLEQFF; CDR3nt: TGTGCCAGCAGCCCCTCCCTGGAGCAGTTCTTC
j_gene: TRBJ1-6; abundance: NA; d_gene: TRBD1; v_gene: TRBV19; CDR3aa: CASKAGTGSSNSPLHF; CDR3nt: TGTGCCAGTAAAGCCGGGACAGGGTCATCGAATTCACCCCTCCACTTT
j_gene: TRBJ2-1; abundance: once; d_gene: TRBD1; v_gene: TRBV7-9; CDR3aa: CASSPDRGRYNEQFF; CDR3nt: TGTGCCAGCAGCCCTGACAGGGGTCGTTACAATGAGCAGTTCTTC
j_gene: TRBJ1-5; abundance: NA; d_gene: NA; v_gene: TRBV6-5; CDR3aa: CASSYEEGKPQHF; CDR3nt: TGTGCCAGCAGTTACGAGGAGGGAAAGCCCCAGCATTTT
j_gene: TRBJ2-7; abundance: NA; d_gene: TRBD1; v_gene: TRBV15; CDR3aa: CATSRSGTGPYEQYF; CDR3nt: TGTGCCACCAGCAGATCCGGGACAGGGCCCTACGAGCAGTACTTC
j_gene: TRBJ1-3; abundance: NA; d_gene: NA; v_gene: TRBV6-1; CDR3aa: CASSEASVSGNTIYF; CDR3nt: TGTGCCAGCAGTGAAGCGAGCGTTTCTGGAAACACCATATATTTT
j_gene: TRBJ2-7; abundance: NA; d_gene: NA; v_gene: TRBV5-5; CDR3aa: CASSAVVSTGNYEQYF; CDR3nt: TGTGCCAGCAGCGCTGTCGTCTCGACGGGAAACTACGAGCAGTACTTC
j_gene: TRBJ2-7; abundance: once; d_gene: TRBD2; v_gene: TRBV7-9; CDR3aa: CASSRNRGLAGGPSAEQYF; CDR3nt: TGTGCCAGCAGCCGGAACAGGGGGCTAGCGGGAGGGCCATCGGCCGAGCAGTACTTC
j_gene: TRBJ1-6; abundance: NA; d_gene: TRBD1; v_gene: TRBV28; CDR3aa: CASSFGTGTANSPLHF; CDR3nt: TGTGCCAGCAGTTTTGGGACCGGGACAGCAAATTCACCCCTCCACTTT
j_gene: TRBJ2-3; abundance: few; d_gene: NA; v_gene: TRBV10-3; CDR3aa: CAISDGGSTDTQYF; CDR3nt: TGTGCCATCAGTGATGGGGGGAGCACAGATACGCAGTATTTT
j_gene: TRBJ2-1; abundance: NA; d_gene: TRBD1; v_gene: TRBV25-1; CDR3aa: CASSRDRGNNEQFF; CDR3nt: TGTGCCAGTTCCCGGGACAGGGGTAACAATGAGCAGTTCTTC
j_gene: TRBJ2-2; abundance: NA; d_gene: TRBD1; v_gene: TRBV2; CDR3aa: CASSDVGLTGGIPGELFF; CDR3nt: TGTGCCAGCAGTGACGTTGGTTTGACAGGGGGTATTCCCGGGGAGCTGTTTTTT
j_gene: TRBJ2-7; abundance: few; d_gene: TRBD2; v_gene: TRBV6-5; CDR3aa: CASSLLAGLSYEQYF; CDR3nt: TGTGCCAGCAGCTTACTAGCGGGGCTATCCTACGAGCAGTACTTC
j_gene: TRBJ2-1; abundance: NA; d_gene: NA; v_gene: TRBV6-4; CDR3aa: CASSDLAGFNNEQFF; CDR3nt: TGTGCCAGCAGTGACCTTGCGGGATTCAACAATGAGCAGTTCTTC
j_gene: TRBJ2-7; abundance: few; d_gene: TRBD1; v_gene: TRBV30; CDR3aa: CAWSQDRAYEQYF; CDR3nt: TGTGCCTGGTCCCAAGACAGGGCTTACGAGCAGTACTTC